These 6 T cell receptor beta chains came from one sample sequenced in a study of T-cell memory formation after mild COVID-19. One entry per CDR3 protein results from TCRdb running MiXCR on the 5' RACE reads. The sample has about 110,000 distinct CDR3 sequences, over 15% seen once. What was sequenced was PBMCs or a T cell subset sorted from them (not recorded which). Source of these receptors: an adult woman who had mild COVID-19 (a few samples of this study predate the infection). Cell type and time point are not known.

The chain couples TRBV5-1 to TRBJ2-1; TRBD1 or TRBD2 may be the D gene (5 bases each). The V gene lost 0 bases and the J gene lost 8 bases, with 15 bases spanning the gap. Germline CDR1 is SGHRS and CDR2 is YFSETQ. The CDR3 loop spans 15 amino acids. The DNA of the CDR3 is TGCGCCAGCAGCTTGGCCCCCGGGGCACCCCATGAGCAGTTCTTC. Translated: CASSLAPGAPHEQFF. Combining the CDR3 with reference TRBV5-1 and TRBJ2-1 gives the whole variable domain KAGVTQTPRYLIKTRGQQVTLSCSPISGHRSVSWYQQTPGQGLQFLFEYFSETQRNKGNFPGRFSGRQFSNSRSEMNVSTLELGDSALYLCASSLAPGAPHEQFFGPGTRLTVL.

V and J are TRBV7-6 and TRBJ2-5; 8 bases match TRBD2. CDR3 length: 14 amino acids. V lost 6 bases to trimming and J lost 2 bases; unmatched junction nucleotides: 5. CDR1 SGHVS and CDR2 FNYEAQ come from the germline V gene. CDR3 sequence (DNA): TGTGCCAGCAGTCCTGTAGCGGGACAAGAGACCCAGTACTTC. Its translation is CASSPVAGQETQYF.

On this clonotype itself: At one of its ends the junction is not consistent with the germline gene, which may arise from a read error. V usage is TRBV24-1 and J usage is TRBJ2-1; no reliable D call. The germline V gene encodes CDR1 KGHDR and CDR2 SFDVKD. CDR3 size: 13 residues. CDR3 sequence reads: CATSRRPYNEQFF. The CDR3 DNA reads as TGCGCCACCAGTCGTCGCCCCTACAATGAGCAGTTCTTC.

This chain links TRBV5-5 with TRBJ2-2; 9 positions match TRBD2. With 0 bases clipped from V and 6 bases from J, the junction kept 6 bases outside the gene matches. Germline lookup yields CDR1 SGHKS and CDR2 YYEKEE (reference sequence). The CDR3 covers 16 residues. The CDR3 sequence: CASSLVLAGIPGELFF. DNA for the CDR3: TGTGCCAGCAGCTTGGTACTAGCGGGTATTCCCGGGGAGCTGTTTTTT. Using reference TRBV5-5 and TRBJ2-2 for the parts outside the CDR3, the full variable domain is DAGVTQSPTHLIKTRGQQVTLRCSPISGHKSVSWYQQVLGQGPQFIFQYYEKEERGRGNFPDRFSARQFPNYSSELNVNALLLGDSALYLCASSLVLAGIPGELFFGEGSRLTVL.

This clonotype was picked up a small number of times. This chain connects TRBV4-3 to TRBJ2-7, with D possibly matching TRBD2 (7 bases). The germline V gene encodes CDR1 LGHNA and CDR2 YSLEER. V shed 0 bases and J shed 3 bases, with 15 bases lying between them. This CDR3 region has 16 residues. The CDR3 region is CASSQDLQGGGYEQYF. The CDR3 region has the DNA TGCGCCAGCAGCCAAGACCTACAGGGCGGGGGCTACGAGCAGTACTTC.

This clonotype was observed a handful of times. The CDR3 DNA follows: TGTGCCAGCAGCTCCGTAGCAGACCAAGAGACCCAGTACTTC. Amino acids: CASSSVADQETQYF. The chain uses TRBV7-9 and TRBJ2-5; D gene unclear. The CDR3 loop spans 14 amino acids. V lost 4 bases and J 0 bases, leaving 9 bases between the germline ends. Looked up from germline, CDR1 is SEHNR and CDR2 is FQNEAQ (reference sequence).